Listed here are 3 T cell receptor beta chains from one sample, sequenced in a study of beta chain features in type 1 diabetes (dated by TCRdb to 2016 to 2019). Overall results and qualifications from the work: A moderate but significant shortening of TCRB CDR3 length was observed in type 1 diabetes patients in all four CD4+ subsets.

Their target antigens are unknown. Library preparation used the immunoSEQ multiplex PCR assay. The entire isolated RNA was reverse transcribed using the High Capacity cDNA Reverse Transcription Kit, and thus expressed TCRB transcripts were sequenced. Here the immuneACCESS table is served through TCRdb, limited to in-frame sequences with V and J called. Missing clones are a known gap in these copies; in checked studies unresolved V genes cover under half, and the rest lacks a known reason. The sample table contains roughly 350,000 clones; only one count was recorded for around 10% of them. The biggest ten clones account for 0.6% of the sample. Sequencing was performed on central memory CD4+ T cells from blood. These TCRs come from a man aged 25 to 40 with type 1 diabetes.

The chain carries TRBV11-2 and TRBJ1-2; TRBD1 agrees at 8 bases. Germline CDR1 is SGHAT and CDR2 is FQNNGV. The CDR3 is 14 residues long. Germline trimming cut 0 bases from V and 7 bases from J; bases unmatched to any gene: 4. The CDR3 DNA follows: TGTGCCAGCAGCTTAGACAGGGGGCATCGTGGCTACACCTTC. Translating it yields CASSLDRGHRGYTF.

This clone appeared a few times. V is TRBV4-3 and J is TRBJ1-1; D might be TRBD1 (5 bases). In germline, CDR1 is LGHNA, CDR2 YSLEER. The ends were cut back, 2 bases at V and 5 bases at J, with 12 bases in the middle. The CDR3 covers 14 residues. In nucleotides, the CDR3 is TGCGCCAGCAGCCAAACGGTCGGGGGAACTGAAGCTTTCTTT. As protein: CASSQTVGGTEAFF.

V is TRBV6-5 and J is TRBJ2-7; no clear D gene. This CDR3 has 12 amino acids. Trimming removed 7 bases at V and 6 bases at J, with 13 bases between. Germline V lookup: CDR1 MNHEY, CDR2 SVGAGI. In DNA, the CDR3 is TGTGCCAGCACCGACACTCCGACCGAGCAGTACTTC. Amino acid sequence: CASTDTPTEQYF.